These T cell receptor beta chains were read from a single sample in a study of T-cell reconstitution after alpha-beta-depleted transplantation in children. TCRdb re-called the PCR reads through MiXCR, storing one row per CDR3 protein. The sample lists a few hundred thousand distinct CDR3 sequences; roughly 13% were seen once. The specimen comprised PBMCs, mostly from graft donor cells, sampled 360 days after TCRalphabeta/CD19-depleted stem cell transplant. These receptors originate from a male patient younger than 18 who had a stem cell transplant for acute myeloid leukemia, so the T cells may come from the graft donor. Each CDR3 is given with its conserved first and last residue. The D gene is left open where the match is weak. A clone size is listed for some rows: how often the clone was seen (once, few, many), or a class if it is expanded.

D: -; size: -; V: TRBV4-2; J: TRBJ2-7; length: 14; DNA: TGTGCCAGCAGCCAAGACGGGGCCTCCTACGAGCAGTACTTC; CDR3: CASSQDGASYEQYF
D: TRBD2; size: -; V: TRBV20-1; J: TRBJ2-7; length: 14; DNA: TGCAGTGCTAGACACCCGGCGGGAGCCTACGAGCAGTACTTC; CDR3: CSARHPAGAYEQYF
D: -; size: many; V: TRBV6-2/TRBV6-3; J: TRBJ2-6; length: 17; DNA: TGTGCCAGCAGTTACGCTTTTGTTGGCTCTGGGGCCAACGTCCTGACTTTC; CDR3: CASSYAFVGSGANVLTF
D: TRBD1; size: -; V: TRBV15; J: TRBJ2-5; length: 18; DNA: TGTGCCACCAGCAGGGGAGACAGGAAAGGGGGCCATAAAGAGACCCAGTACTTC; CDR3: CATSRGDRKGGHKETQYF
D: -; size: few; V: TRBV20-1; J: TRBJ2-7; length: 13; DNA: TGCAGTCCCGTTGCATGGGCCTCCTACGAGCAGTACTTC; CDR3: CSPVAWASYEQYF
D: TRBD1; size: -; V: TRBV7-6; J: TRBJ1-1; length: 16; DNA: TGTGCCAGCAGCCGGCCACAGGGGGCCATAAACACTGAAGCTTTCTTT; CDR3: CASSRPQGAINTEAFF
D: -; size: -; V: TRBV4-3; J: TRBJ1-1; length: 15; DNA: TGCGCCAGCAGCCAAGGGGCCCCACTGCGCACTGAAGCTTTCTTT; CDR3: CASSQGAPLRTEAFF
D: -; size: few; V: TRBV18; J: TRBJ2-5; length: 10; DNA: TGTGCCAGCTCCGGGGGAATCCGGTACTTC; CDR3: CASSGGIRYF
D: TRBD1; size: few; V: TRBV19; J: TRBJ1-2; length: 13; DNA: TGTGCCATCCCGGGACAGGACAACTATGGCTACACCTTC; CDR3: CAIPGQDNYGYTF
D: TRBD1; size: -; V: TRBV28; J: TRBJ2-7; length: 14; DNA: TGTGCCAGCAGAACAGGGGACCCCGCCTACGAGCAGTACTTC; CDR3: CASRTGDPAYEQYF
D: -; size: -; V: TRBV20-1; J: TRBJ2-4; length: 15; DNA: TGCAGTGCTAGAGATGGAGGGATAGCCAAAAACATTCAGTACTTC; CDR3: CSARDGGIAKNIQYF
D: TRBD1; size: many; V: TRBV5-1; J: TRBJ1-4; length: 14; DNA: TGCGCCAGCAGTCCGGGACAGCCTAATGAAAAACTGTTTTTT; CDR3: CASSPGQPNEKLFF
D: TRBD1; size: many; V: TRBV7-9; J: TRBJ2-5; length: 14; DNA: TGTGCCAGCAGCTATACAGGGGACCAAGAGACCCAGTACTTC; CDR3: CASSYTGDQETQYF
D: TRBD2; size: -; V: TRBV6-2/TRBV6-3; J: TRBJ2-7; length: 15; DNA: TGTGCCAGCAATGAACTAGCGGGAGGCTCCTACGAGCAGTACTTC; CDR3: CASNELAGGSYEQYF
D: TRBD2; size: -; V: TRBV6-2/TRBV6-3; J: TRBJ2-1; length: 14; DNA: TGTGCCAGCAACGCGGGAGTGGGGTACAATGAGCAGTTCTTC; CDR3: CASNAGVGYNEQFF
D: -; size: many; V: TRBV7-8; J: TRBJ2-1; length: 16; DNA: TGTGCCAGCAGCTTAGCGAGTAGCGGCCCAGGGCATGAGCAGTTCTTC; CDR3: CASSLASSGPGHEQFF
D: TRBD1; size: many; V: TRBV20-1; J: TRBJ1-5; length: 14; DNA: TGCAGTGCTTTCGACAGGGGGCCACCTCAGCCCCAGCATTTT; CDR3: CSAFDRGPPQPQHF
D: -; size: few; V: TRBV21-1; J: TRBJ2-5; length: 14; DNA: TGTGCCAGCAGCAAAGTACTTACCGAAGAGACCCAGTACTTC; CDR3: CASSKVLTEETQYF
D: -; size: few; V: TRBV5-1; J: TRBJ2-7; length: 14; DNA: TGCGCCAGCAGCTTGGGGTTAGCTCCCCGCGAGCAGTACTTC; CDR3: CASSLGLAPREQYF
D: TRBD1; size: few; V: TRBV25-1; J: TRBJ2-3; length: 16; DNA: TGTGCCAGCAGTGAGAACACAGGGGGAAGCACAGATACGCAGTATTTT; CDR3: CASSENTGGSTDTQYF
D: TRBD2; size: -; V: TRBV12-3/TRBV12-4; J: TRBJ2-7; length: 15; DNA: TGTGCCAGCAGTGAGACTAGCGTGGGTCCCCGGGAGCAGTACTTC; CDR3: CASSETSVGPREQYF
D: -; size: few; V: TRBV27; J: TRBJ2-1; length: 14; DNA: TGTGCCAGCAGTTTGGCAGCTAAGTACAATGAGCAGTTCTTC; CDR3: CASSLAAKYNEQFF
D: -; size: -; V: TRBV6-2/TRBV6-3; J: TRBJ2-5; length: 12; DNA: TGTGCCAGCAGTTCTGCTCAAGAGACCCAGTACTTC; CDR3: CASSSAQETQYF
D: TRBD1; size: many; V: TRBV14; J: TRBJ2-7; length: 14; DNA: TGTGCCAGCAGCGCCCCGGGACAGGGATCCGAGCAGTACTTC; CDR3: CASSAPGQGSEQYF
D: -; size: -; V: TRBV4-2; J: TRBJ2-7; length: 16; DNA: TGTGCCAGCAGCCAAGAGGGAGGAGGGGTCCCCTACGAGCAGTACTTC; CDR3: CASSQEGGGVPYEQYF
D: TRBD2; size: many; V: TRBV7-6; J: TRBJ2-1; length: 16; DNA: TGTGCCAGCAGCCCCTCGGGGACTAGCGCGTACAATGAGCAGTTCTTC; CDR3: CASSPSGTSAYNEQFF
D: -; size: -; V: TRBV5-6; J: TRBJ2-7; length: 16; DNA: TGTGCCAGCAGCTTGCCGGAGATTGGGAGCTCCTACGAGCAGTACTTC; CDR3: CASSLPEIGSSYEQYF